This T cell receptor beta chain was captured by sequencing in a study of hypomethylating agent response in myelodysplastic syndrome. On the study more broadly: Of patients, about 75% of the 11 got azacitidine and 3 of 11 decitabine. General study results and limits: Novel MDS antigen recognition by shared GLIPH2 clusters is possible but unvalidated.

This table comes from immunoSEQ multiplex PCR, and its TCRdb copy is limited to in-frame clones, with some not included. The table records some 4,500 clones, roughly 84% of them present only once. The germline V and J ends were trimmed by 3 bases and 4 bases, with 10 bases remaining between them. The CDR3 consists of 13 residues. Germline V gene sequence: CDR1 SGDLS, CDR2 YYNGEE. This clone was seen a handful of times. Antigen unknown. Sample: bone marrow, taken before or after starting hypomethylating agent treatment for myelodysplastic syndrome (not recorded which). This chain uses TRBV9 with TRBJ1-2; a weak D match, TRBD1 (5 bases). The receptor comes from a human donor with myelodysplastic syndrome. CDR3 residues: CASSDDSSYGYTF. The CDR3 DNA reads TGTGCCAGCAGCGACGACAGTTCCTATGGCTACACCTTC.